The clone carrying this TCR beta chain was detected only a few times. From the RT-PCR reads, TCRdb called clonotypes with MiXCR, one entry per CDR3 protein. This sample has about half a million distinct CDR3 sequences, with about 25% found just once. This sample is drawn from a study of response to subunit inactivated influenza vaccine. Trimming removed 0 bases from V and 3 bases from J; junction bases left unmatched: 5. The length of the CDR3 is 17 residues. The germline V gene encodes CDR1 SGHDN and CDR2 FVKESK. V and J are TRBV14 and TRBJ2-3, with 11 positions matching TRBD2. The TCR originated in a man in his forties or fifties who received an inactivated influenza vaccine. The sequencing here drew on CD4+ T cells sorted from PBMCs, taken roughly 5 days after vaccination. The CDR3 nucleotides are TGTGCCAGCAGCCAAGAAGCTAGCGGGAGGACGACAGATACGCAGTATTTT. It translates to CASSQEASGRTTDTQYF. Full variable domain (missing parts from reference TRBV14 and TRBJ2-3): EAGVTQFPSHSVIEKGQTVTLRCDPISGHDNLYWYRRVMGKEIKFLLHFVKESKQDESGMPNNRFLAERTGGTYSTLKVQPAELEDSGVYFCASSQEASGRTTDTQYFGPGTRLTVL.